This TCR beta chain was recovered during a study of T cell responses to AZD1222 COVID-19 vaccine. Study in general: Investigators merged groups given second doses at roughly 4 or roughly 12 weeks. Study-level points and caveats: Sampling that yielded the repertoires occurred only after the peak T cell response. White British ancestry dominated among donors, who included more females, and clonal diversity was possibly underestimated.

TCRdb's copy holds only in-frame clones and misses some; the assay was immunoSEQ multiplex PCR. The table shows more than 95,000 clones, with about 91% occurring only once. The CDR3 has 14 amino acids. CDR1 is LNHDA, CDR2 SQIVND, per germline (reference sequence). Trimming stripped 3 bases from V and 1 base from J, with 9 bases between. About this clone itself: Its antigen is undetermined. The sample has other DNA sequences that encode this CDR3 too.

The sequence was collected from an adult in good health. The chain recombines TRBV19 with TRBJ1-1; D possibly corresponds to TRBD1 (5 bases). Sequences were derived from peripheral blood, sampled on day 0 of AZD1222 vaccination. CDR3 residues: CASSIGGANTEAFF. The CDR3 DNA is TGTGCCAGTAGTATTGGAGGGGCGAACACTGAAGCTTTCTTT. The entire variable domain, with the rest obtained from reference TRBV19 and TRBJ1-1, is as follows: DGGITQSPKYLFRKEGQNVTLSCEQNLNHDAMYWYRQDPGQGLRLIYYSQIVNDFQKGDIAEGYSVSREKKESFPLTVTSAQKNPTAFYLCASSIGGANTEAFFGQGTRLTVV.